The 8 T cell receptor beta chains presented below share a single source sample, sequenced in a study of CD8 T cells in Susac syndrome. Roughly 0.5 to 1 ug RNA was reverse transcribed with random hexamers. TCRdb passed the immunoSEQ multiplex PCR reads through MiXCR, listing each CDR3 protein once. The sample has under 200,000 distinct CDR3 sequences; approximately 95% are singletons. Specimen: CD8+ T cells from PBMCs. The receptors were gathered from a human donor with multiple sclerosis.

The rearrangement uses TRBV7-9 and TRBJ2-7; no firm D call. The V gene lost 1 base and the J gene lost 6 bases, with 10 bases spanning the gap. The CDR3 is 13 residues long. Germline CDR1 reads SEHNR; CDR2 reads FQNEAQ (reference sequence). This CDR3 reads CASSLEGGLEQYF. CDR3 nucleotide sequence: TGTGCCAGCAGCTTAGAAGGTGGGCTCGAGCAGTACTTC.

J is TRBJ1-2 and V is TRBV20-1; D is perhaps TRBD1 (5 bases). Trimming removed 0 bases from V and 7 bases from J, with 15 bases in between. The CDR3 spans 14 residues. Per the germline V gene, CDR1 is DFQATT and CDR2 is SNEGSKA (reference sequence). CDR3 sequence (DNA): TGCAGTGCTAGAGATAAGGCCAGGGAACGTGGCTACACCTTC. It specifies CSARDKARERGYTF.

The rearrangement uses TRBV29-1 and TRBJ2-1; TRBD2 agrees at 10 bases. CDR3 size: 15 residues. Losses at the gene ends were 3 bases for V and 8 bases for J; bases not matched to a gene: 10. Germline values: CDR1 SQVTM, CDR2 ANQGSEA. CDR3 DNA sequence: TGCAGCGTTGATGGGAAGCGGGGGGGCCTAGATGAGCAGTTCTTC. Protein: CSVDGKRGGLDEQFF.

The J gene is TRBJ2-5, the V gene TRBV7-7; TRBD1 matches at 7 bases. CDR3 length: 14 amino acids. Germline assignment: CDR1 SSHAT and CDR2 FNYEAQ (reference sequence). Trimming at V came to 2 bases and at J to 3 bases, leaving 3 bases not matched to a gene. The CDR3 bases are TGTGCCAGCAGCTTACTGCAGGGGGAAGAGACCCAGTACTTC. It specifies CASSLLQGEETQYF.

V is TRBV4-1 and J is TRBJ1-1, with a possible D match to TRBD1 (6 bases). The CDR3 is made up of 14 amino acids. V was clipped by 0 bases and J by 10 bases, with 15 bases between them. Per germline, CDR1 MGHRA and CDR2 YSYEKL. CDR3 sequence reads: CASSQDTGARGAFF. As DNA, the CDR3 is TGCGCCAGCAGCCAAGATACGGGGGCCCGGGGAGCTTTCTTT.

This chain links TRBV7-9 with TRBJ2-3; 7 nucleotides match TRBD2. Germline V CDR1 and CDR2: SEHNR, FQNEAQ (reference sequence). The CDR3 covers 15 residues. Losses at the gene ends were 5 bases for V and 1 base for J; bases not matched to a gene: 6. The DNA for the CDR3 is TGTGCCAGCAGCGCCCGGGACTATGGCACAGATACGCAGTATTTT. Translated: CASSARDYGTDTQYF.

The chain recombines TRBV12-3 or TRBV12-4 with TRBJ1-5; TRBD1 matches 7 bases. Germline trimming cut 4 bases from V and 7 bases from J; bases unmatched to any gene: 4. This CDR3 contains 13 residues. The CDR3 loop reads CASSSQGGQPQHF. CDR3 bases: TGTGCCAGCAGTTCCCAGGGGGGCCAGCCCCAGCATTTT.

The chain carries TRBV19 and TRBJ1-2; D unclear. V dropped 10 bases and J dropped 7 bases, with 13 bases sitting between them. The germline V gene has CDR1 LNHDA and CDR2 SQIVND (reference sequence). This CDR3 region has 11 residues. In DNA form, the CDR3 reads TGTGCCACTTACAACTCTTTTGGCTACACCTTC. Protein: CATYNSFGYTF.